These 21 T cell receptor beta chains were sequenced from one sample in a study of T cell responses to AZD1222 COVID-19 vaccine. Measured with immunoSEQ multiplex PCR; TCRdb has only the in-frame clones, and not every one. The table shows 95,000 to 150,000 clones, with more than 75% occurring only once. Sample: peripheral blood, taken on day 0 of AZD1222 vaccination. These receptors came from an adult in good health.

This chain links TRBV5-3 with TRBJ1-4; TRBD1 is a possible D gene (5 bases). TRBV5-3 is an open reading frame, and its role is uncertain. The CDR3 length is 15 residues. Trimming took 4 bases from V and 5 from J, leaving 15 bases between them. The DNA of the CDR3 is TGTGCCAGAAGCCCAGCGGGGCCCCGGAATGAAAAACTGTTTTTT. Its protein product is CARSPAGPRNEKLFF.

This chain uses TRBV7-8 with TRBJ1-3, with 8 bases matching TRBD1. V shed 5 bases and J 4 bases; nucleotides not matched to a gene: 4. Germline V gene lookup returns CDR1 SGHVS and CDR2 FQNEAQ. The CDR3 totals 14 residues. CDR3 DNA sequence: TGTGCCAGCAGCCACAGGGGGGTAGGAAACACCATATATTTT. It is translated as CASSHRGVGNTIYF.

V gene TRBV5-6 combines with J gene TRBJ2-6; no reliable D call. With 6 bases removed from V and 0 bases from J, the gap between germline ends came to 10 bases. In germline, CDR1 is SGHDT, CDR2 YYEEEE. The CDR3 contains 15 residues. The CDR3 loop reads CASTPLGSGANVLTF. The DNA for the CDR3 is TGTGCCAGCACCCCCCTGGGCTCTGGGGCCAACGTCCTGACTTTC.

This rearrangement joins TRBV15 to TRBJ1-5; the D is unclear. The CDR3 is 15 amino acids. Germline loops: CDR1 LNHNV, CDR2 YYDKDF (reference sequence). Trimming removed 0 bases at V and 3 bases at J, with 9 bases between. The CDR3 DNA reads as TGTGCCACCAGCAGAGAGAGGTCCTTCAATCAGCCCCAGCATTTT. Its protein product is CATSRERSFNQPQHF.

This chain connects TRBV19 to TRBJ2-7; D remains ambiguous. The CDR3 contains 14 residues. V shed 7 bases and J shed 2 bases, with 15 bases lying between them. Germline CDR1 reads LNHDA; CDR2 reads SQIVND (reference sequence). The CDR3 loop reads CASTPGRDTYEQYF. The CDR3 bases are TGTGCCAGTACCCCCGGGCGTGATACCTACGAGCAGTACTTC.

This clone occurred many times. The chain employs TRBV6-4 and TRBJ2-3; 8 nucleotides agree with TRBD2. Germline CDR1 is MRHNA and CDR2 is SNTAGT. The CDR3 is 15 residues long. Trimming cost V 3 bases and J 0 bases; bases outside gene matches: 2. The CDR3 nucleotides read TGTGCCAGCAGTGAAGTAGCGGGGAGCACAGATACGCAGTATTTT. Amino acid sequence: CASSEVAGSTDTQYF.

This clone was seen only once. The chain carries TRBV6-5 and TRBJ2-1, with TRBD2 matching over 7 bases. CDR3 length: 15 amino acids. Germline V CDR1 and CDR2: MNHEY, SVGAGI. Trimming took 6 bases from V and 9 from J; bases not matched to a gene: 14. CDR3 coding DNA: TGTGCCAGCAGCCCCCGTTGGACTAGTGTGGGTGAGCAGTTCTTC. Protein: CASSPRWTSVGEQFF.

This clone was seen more than once but under ten times. The chain combines TRBV27 with TRBJ2-7; D might be TRBD1 (6 bases). V dropped 5 bases and J dropped 7 bases, with 12 bases sitting between them. The length of the CDR3 is 12 residues. Germline CDR1 reads MNHEY; CDR2 reads SMNVEV (reference sequence). The CDR3 DNA is TGTGCCAGCAGTACCCAGGGGAGAGAGCAGTACTTC. Translation gives CASSTQGREQYF.

In this sample, this clone turned up once. The gene calls are TRBV27 and TRBJ2-7, with 7 bases that match TRBD1. The J segment lost 2 bases and the V segment lost 6 bases, leaving 10 bases of the junction unmatched. The germline gives CDR1 MNHEY, CDR2 SMNVEV (reference sequence). CDR3 length: 15 amino acids. In DNA form, the CDR3 reads TGTGCCAGCAGGTCGACAGGGCGCGTTGCCTACGAGCAGTACTTC. This codes for CASRSTGRVAYEQYF.

The gene calls are TRBV2 and TRBJ2-3, with no clear D. CDR3 length: 13 amino acids. Trimming took off 6 bases at V and 5 bases at J, with 12 bases between the two ends. Germline V CDR1 and CDR2: SNHLY, FYNNEI. Here the CDR3 DNA reads TGTGCCAGCAGCGTACGGGTTCTAGATACGCAGTATTTT. Protein product: CASSVRVLDTQYF.

V gene TRBV10-3 combines with J gene TRBJ1-1, with D unresolved. Germline CDR1 and CDR2: ENHRY and SYGVKD. This CDR3 spans 13 amino acids. V was pared by 3 bases and J by 7 bases, with 12 bases between. The DNA for the CDR3 is TGTGCCATCAGTGAAGGCGGGCCGGATGAAGCTTTCTTT. This encodes CAISEGGPDEAFF.

This chain links TRBV2 with TRBJ2-5, with no clear D. Deletions cut 8 bases from V and 8 bases from J, with 15 bases between. Per germline, CDR1 SNHLY and CDR2 FYNNEI. The CDR3 consists of 12 residues. This CDR3 is CASLPGADTQYF. The CDR3 nucleotides are TGTGCCAGCCTCCCTGGAGCCGACACCCAGTACTTC.

CDR3 DNA sequence: TGTGCCAGCAGTTACTCTGAGGGGGAGACCCAGTACTTC. Protein: CASSYSEGETQYF. The chain recombines TRBV6-5 with TRBJ2-5; TRBD1 or TRBD2 may be the D gene (5 bases each). The V gene's germline CDR1 is MNHEY and CDR2 SVGAGI. V lost 0 bases and J lost 5, with 7 bases in between. This CDR3 region has 13 residues.

The count of this clone is one. V and J are TRBV6-6 and TRBJ1-1; D ambiguous. With 6 bases removed from V and 10 bases from J, the gap between germline ends came to 18 bases. Germline CDR1 MNHNY, CDR2 SVGAGI (reference sequence). The CDR3 is 13 residues long. The CDR3 DNA sequence: TGTGCCAGCAGCCCCTCGGGGTTGGTTCTAGCTTTCTTT. It translates to CASSPSGLVLAFF.

The chain has TRBV28 and TRBJ2-3; TRBD2 aligns across 15 bases. The CDR3 spans 15 residues. Germline CDR1 is MDHEN and CDR2 is SYDVKM. V gave up 6 bases and J gave up 3 bases; unmatched junction bases: 1. In nucleotides, the CDR3 is TGTGCCAGCAGAGGGACTAGCGGGGGGACAGATACGCAGTATTTT. Translating it yields CASRGTSGGTDTQYF. The full variable domain, its missing parts supplied by reference TRBV28 and TRBJ2-3, is DVKVTQSSRYLVKRTGEKVFLECVQDMDHENMFWYRQDPGLGLRLIYFSYDVKMKEKGDIPEGYSVSREKKERFSLILESASTNQTSMYLCASRGTSGGTDTQYFGPGTRLTVL.

This clone has only a few counts. The gene calls are TRBV20-1 and TRBJ1-6; D gene uncertain. The CDR3 is made up of 14 amino acids. Germline lookup yields CDR1 DFQATT and CDR2 SNEGSKA (reference sequence). V shed 3 bases and J shed 9 bases, with 15 bases lying between them. CDR3 sequence (DNA): TGCAGTGCTAGTTCCGGAATCCAGAGTTCACCCCTCCACTTT. It specifies CSASSGIQSSPLHF.

V usage is TRBV12-3 or TRBV12-4 and J usage is TRBJ1-4; no clear D. There are 12 residues in the CDR3. V was trimmed by 3 bases and J by 11 bases, leaving 10 bases between them. The chain's CDR3 is CASSLRAGKLFF. In nucleotides, the CDR3 is TGTGCCAGCAGTTTGAGGGCGGGTAAACTGTTTTTT.

This sequence joins TRBV19 and TRBJ1-3; D not resolved. Trimming pared 7 bases from V and 0 bases from J, leaving 10 bases between. The V gene's germline CDR1 is LNHDA and CDR2 SQIVND (reference sequence). This CDR3 has 14 amino acids. Written as DNA, the CDR3 is TGTGCCAGTACGATCGCCAACTCTGGAAACACCATATATTTT. This translates into CASTIANSGNTIYF.

The V and J genes are TRBV19 and TRBJ1-6; no reliable D call. The CDR3 spans 13 residues. Deletions cut 5 bases from V and 7 bases from J, with 9 bases between. Germline V gene data show CDR1 as LNHDA and CDR2 as SQIVND (reference sequence). This chain's CDR3 is CASSPMGNSPLHF. The CDR3 DNA sequence: TGTGCCAGTAGTCCGATGGGGAATTCACCCCTCCACTTT.

The table lists this clone with a count of one. The chain uses TRBV5-1 and TRBJ2-7; TRBD1 is a possible D gene (6 bases). The CDR3 is made up of 13 amino acids. With 5 bases removed from V and 0 bases from J, the gap between germline ends came to 9 bases. Germline values: CDR1 SGHRS, CDR2 YFSETQ. CDR3 region: CASSSGVSYEQYF. In nucleotides, the CDR3 is TGCGCCAGCAGTTCAGGGGTCTCCTACGAGCAGTACTTC. Complete variable domain (other parts from reference TRBV5-1 and TRBJ2-7): KAGVTQTPRYLIKTRGQQVTLSCSPISGHRSVSWYQQTPGQGLQFLFEYFSETQRNKGNFPGRFSGRQFSNSRSEMNVSTLELGDSALYLCASSSGVSYEQYFGPGTRLTVT.

V is TRBV11-2 and J is TRBJ1-6, with D unresolved. The CDR3 contains 18 residues. The germline V gene encodes CDR1 SGHAT and CDR2 FQNNGV. Trimming removed 5 bases at V and 0 bases at J, with 17 bases between. In DNA form, the CDR3 reads TGTGCCAGCAGCCCTGGCGGGCGAATACGCTCCTATAATTCACCCCTCCACTTT. It translates to CASSPGGRIRSYNSPLHF.